What follows describes a single T cell receptor beta chain. No antigen is known for it. These data originate in a study of cytomegalovirus exposure and HLA in healthy donors. The study, taken as a whole, reports: Across donors, presence/absence analyses took sequencing depth to be roughly uniform. The dataset shows that most TCR sequences were rare, while some public TCRs occurred in many donors.

Germline values: CDR1 SGHDN, CDR2 FVKESK. J gave up 4 bases and V 4 bases, and 9 bases lay outside the gene matches. This CDR3 has 17 residues. The PCR was carried out with 60 Vbeta primers and 13 Jbeta primers. Profiling relied on immunoSEQ multiplex PCR, and the TCRdb table lists in-frame clones only, not all of them. Among more than 110,000 clones, around 80% were seen once, and the ten largest hold approximately 1.2%. The rearrangement joins TRBV14 to TRBJ2-2; 10 nucleotides match TRBD1. What was sequenced was PBMCs. The sequence was collected from a male donor in good health and CMV-seropositive. This chain's CDR3 is CASSLFRTGGPTGELFF. CDR3 DNA sequence: TGTGCCAGCAGCCTATTTCGGACAGGGGGTCCCACCGGGGAGCTGTTTTTT.